Listed below are T cell receptor beta chains from one sample, sequenced in a study of post-analysis software for immune sequencing data. In TCRdb, the PCR reads were re-called with MiXCR into one record per CDR3 protein. The repertoire holds roughly 410,000 distinct CDR3 sequences, with roughly 36% as singletons. Material: blood. The receptors originated from a girl aged 5-17 years with multiple sclerosis. Both conserved end residues are part of each CDR3. The order of the fields is V gene, D gene, J gene, clone size, CDR3 protein, CDR3 DNA. The D gene is left open where the match is weak. Where a row states a size, it is once, few, many or the class of an expanded clone; other rows omit it.

TRBV12-3/TRBV12-4	.	TRBJ1-5	.	CASSPGFGQPQHF	TGTGCCAGCAGTCCAGGGTTTGGCCAGCCCCAGCATTTT
TRBV11-2	.	TRBJ1-6	few	CASSESGTSGSPLHF	TGTGCCAGCAGCGAGTCAGGCACCAGTGGTTCACCCCTCCACTTT
TRBV20-1	.	TRBJ2-6	.	CSARDGGRGANVLTF	TGCAGTGCTAGAGACGGGGGGCGTGGGGCCAACGTCCTGACTTTC
TRBV29-1	.	TRBJ1-2	.	CSVEEGAQGLGYTF	TGCAGCGTTGAAGAAGGGGCACAGGGATTGGGCTACACCTTC
TRBV11-2	.	TRBJ2-1	.	CASSLGGRANEQFF	TGTGCCAGCAGCTTAGGAGGCAGGGCGAATGAGCAGTTCTTC
TRBV10-3	.	TRBJ2-2	few	CAISEPKLRGTSPNTGELFF	TGTGCCATCAGTGAGCCGAAGCTTAGGGGCACTAGCCCGAACACCGGGGAGCTGTTTTTT
TRBV27	.	TRBJ1-1	.	CASSQLDGAGDTEAFF	TGTGCCAGCAGCCAACTCGACGGTGCCGGAGACACTGAAGCTTTCTTT
TRBV9	.	TRBJ1-1	.	CASSVETTPHEAFF	TGTGCCAGCAGCGTAGAAACGACACCCCATGAAGCTTTCTTT
TRBV12-3/TRBV12-4	TRBD1	TRBJ1-4	.	CASTPGGWDRAYGLFF	TGTGCCAGCACCCCAGGGGGTTGGGACAGGGCCTATGGACTGTTTTTT
TRBV12-3/TRBV12-4	.	TRBJ2-3	few	CASSLSSIAPTDTQYF	TGTGCCAGCAGTTTGTCGAGCATAGCACCCACAGATACGCAGTATTTT
TRBV7-8	.	TRBJ2-3	few	CASGPGTGPTDTQYF	TGTGCCAGCGGCCCCGGCACAGGGCCTACAGATACGCAGTATTTT
TRBV28	.	TRBJ1-2	.	CASRPQTGPPYGYTF	TGTGCCAGCAGACCCCAAACAGGTCCCCCCTATGGCTACACCTTC
TRBV4-1	.	TRBJ2-5	.	CASSQSAGRETQYF	TGCGCCAGCAGCCAATCCGCAGGTCGAGAGACCCAGTACTTC
TRBV12-3/TRBV12-4	TRBD2	TRBJ2-7	.	CASTREGGEQYF	TGTGCCAGCACCCGGGAGGGGGGCGAGCAGTACTTC
TRBV12-3/TRBV12-4	TRBD1	TRBJ2-6	few	CASRHGQGLSSGTNVLTF	TGTGCCAGCAGGCACGGACAGGGGTTGAGCTCTGGGACCAACGTCCTGACTTTC
TRBV3-1	TRBD2	TRBJ2-2	.	CASSPDLRLGQRGNTGELFF	TGTGCCAGCAGCCCTGACCTCCGCTTAGGCCAGCGGGGAAACACCGGGGAGCTGTTTTTT
TRBV7-2	.	TRBJ1-1	.	CASSSTPGNLNTEAFF	TGTGCCAGCAGCTCAACCCCAGGGAACCTCAACACTGAAGCTTTCTTT
TRBV15	.	TRBJ2-7	.	CATSRDYGESSYEQYF	TGTGCCACCAGCAGAGATTATGGAGAGTCCTCCTACGAGCAGTACTTC
TRBV5-1	.	TRBJ1-2	.	CASSSQPTNYGYTF	TGCGCCAGCAGCTCACAGCCTACTAACTATGGCTACACCTTC
TRBV4-2	.	TRBJ2-5	.	CASSQDQWTEGQETQYF	TGTGCCAGCAGCCAAGATCAATGGACAGAAGGTCAAGAGACCCAGTACTTC
TRBV12-3/TRBV12-4	.	TRBJ1-2	.	CASSLDYNYGYTF	TGTGCCAGCAGCTTAGATTATAACTATGGCTACACCTTC
TRBV30	TRBD1	TRBJ1-5	few	CACQGDGSNQPQHF	TGTGCCTGCCAGGGGGACGGAAGCAATCAGCCCCAGCATTTT
TRBV19	TRBD2	TRBJ2-7	.	CASSIGLAAEQYF	TGCGCCAGTAGTATTGGACTAGCGGCCGAGCAGTACTTC
TRBV5-1	.	TRBJ1-2	.	CASSPQGGGGGYTF	TGCGCCAGCAGCCCCCAGGGCGGTGGGGGTGGCTACACCTTC
TRBV5-6	TRBD2	TRBJ2-5	.	CASSSWSGGQETQYF	TGTGCCAGCAGCAGTTGGAGCGGGGGGCAGGAGACCCAGTACTTC
TRBV7-2	.	TRBJ1-2	.	CASSLGGEGIYGYTF	TGTGCCAGCAGCTTGGGCGGTGAGGGGATCTATGGCTACACCTTC
TRBV7-2	TRBD1	TRBJ2-4	.	CASSFPATGGENIQYF	TGTGCCAGCAGCTTCCCAGCTACAGGGGGCGAAAACATTCAGTACTTC
TRBV10-3	TRBD2	TRBJ2-1	few	CAITSSGGMGEQFF	TGTGCCATCACCTCTAGCGGGGGTATGGGTGAGCAGTTCTTC
TRBV6-5	TRBD1	TRBJ2-5	.	CASKRDRGKETQYF	TGTGCCAGCAAACGGGACAGGGGTAAAGAGACCCAGTACTTC
TRBV11-2	.	TRBJ2-1	few	CASSLASFDEQFF	TGTGCCAGCAGCTTAGCTAGCTTCGATGAGCAGTTCTTC
TRBV9	TRBD2	TRBJ2-3	.	CASSVASGGVADTQYF	TGTGCCAGCAGCGTAGCTAGCGGGGGAGTGGCAGATACGCAGTATTTT
TRBV4-1	.	TRBJ1-6	few	CASSQDSGQLQKTPLHF	TGCGCCAGCAGCCAAGATTCGGGGCAATTACAAAAAACACCCCTCCACTTT
TRBV20-1	.	TRBJ1-1	.	CSAASAVPEAFF	TGCAGTGCTGCGAGCGCAGTACCTGAAGCTTTCTTT
TRBV7-2	.	TRBJ2-7	.	CASSVGRSPIVYEQYF	TGTGCCAGCAGCGTCGGTCGGAGCCCCATCGTGTACGAGCAGTACTTC
TRBV9	.	TRBJ2-7	.	CASSAPGIPYEQYF	TGTGCCAGCAGCGCCCCAGGGATTCCATACGAGCAGTACTTC
TRBV7-8	TRBD2	TRBJ2-1	.	CASSSPNGREGHNEQFF	TGTGCCAGCAGCTCCCCCAACGGCAGGGAGGGCCACAATGAGCAGTTCTTC
TRBV7-9	TRBD2	TRBJ2-3	.	CASSLSLQRGQDTQYF	TGTGCCAGCAGCTTATCCCTTCAGCGGGGGCAAGATACGCAGTATTTT
TRBV14	TRBD1	TRBJ2-1	.	CASSQFRDRVFNEQFF	TGTGCCAGCAGCCAGTTCCGGGACAGGGTTTTCAATGAGCAGTTCTTC
TRBV27	.	TRBJ2-7	.	CANARTPNYYEQYF	TGTGCCAACGCCAGGACACCAAATTACTACGAGCAGTACTTC
TRBV6-6	TRBD1	TRBJ2-2	.	CASSWDRASELFF	TGTGCCAGCAGTTGGGACAGGGCGTCGGAGCTGTTTTTT
TRBV7-9	.	TRBJ2-1	.	CASSPPGALEQFF	TGTGCCAGCAGCCCCCCCGGGGCCCTAGAGCAGTTCTTC
TRBV9	.	TRBJ1-2	.	CASSETLNQYGYTF	TGTGCCAGCAGCGAAACCCTAAACCAATATGGCTACACCTTC
TRBV4-1	TRBD1	TRBJ1-6	.	CASSQERIGQGLLGSPLHF	TGCGCCAGCAGCCAAGAACGGATCGGACAGGGGCTTTTAGGTTCACCCCTCCACTTT
TRBV4-1	TRBD1	TRBJ1-6	many	CASSQDRGTGDSPLHF	TGCGCCAGCAGCCAAGATAGGGGGACAGGGGATTCACCCCTCCACTTT
TRBV5-1	.	TRBJ1-2	.	CASRLGSLFDGYTF	TGCGCCAGCCGTCTGGGGTCTTTGTTCGATGGCTACACCTTC
TRBV29-1	.	TRBJ2-1	few	CSVDEGFSTNEQFF	TGCAGCGTTGACGAGGGTTTCTCCACAAATGAGCAGTTCTTC
TRBV10-3	.	TRBJ1-2	.	CAISQRDQGAYGYTF	TGTGCCATCAGCCAAAGGGATCAGGGTGCCTATGGCTACACCTTC
TRBV5-1	TRBD1	TRBJ1-5	.	CASSYGTGGSNQPQHF	TGCGCCAGCAGCTATGGGACAGGGGGAAGCAATCAGCCCCAGCATTTT
TRBV29-1	.	TRBJ2-7	.	CSVETPSGPPYEQYF	TGCAGCGTTGAAACTCCCTCCGGGCCGCCCTACGAGCAGTACTTC
TRBV19	.	TRBJ1-5	few	CASSIGYGQPQHF	TGTGCCAGTAGTATCGGATACGGCCAGCCCCAGCATTTT
TRBV9	TRBD2	TRBJ2-5	.	CASSVAGGDLETRYF	TGTGCCAGCAGCGTAGCCGGGGGGGACTTGGAGACCCGGTACTTC
TRBV5-1	.	TRBJ1-4	.	CASSSGWIYRAVGEKLFF	TGCGCCAGCAGCTCCGGTTGGATTTACAGGGCAGTTGGGGAAAAACTGTTTTTT
TRBV29-1	TRBD1	TRBJ2-1	few	CSVGQGYNEQFF	TGCAGCGTCGGACAGGGATACAATGAGCAGTTCTTC
TRBV12-3/TRBV12-4	TRBD1	TRBJ2-2	few	CASRGQGFGELFF	TGTGCCAGCAGGGGACAGGGATTCGGGGAGCTGTTTTTT
TRBV10-3	.	TRBJ1-6	once	CAIGGAGRNSPLHF	TGTGCCATCGGGGGGGCAGGGAGGAATTCACCCCTCCACTTT
TRBV7-9	TRBD2	TRBJ2-1	.	CASSPGLAGGPINEQFF	TGTGCCAGCAGCCCCGGACTAGCGGGGGGGCCGATAAATGAGCAGTTCTTC
TRBV6-2/TRBV6-3	.	TRBJ1-1	.	CASSYSFREAFF	TGTGCCAGCAGTTACTCCTTCAGGGAAGCTTTCTTT